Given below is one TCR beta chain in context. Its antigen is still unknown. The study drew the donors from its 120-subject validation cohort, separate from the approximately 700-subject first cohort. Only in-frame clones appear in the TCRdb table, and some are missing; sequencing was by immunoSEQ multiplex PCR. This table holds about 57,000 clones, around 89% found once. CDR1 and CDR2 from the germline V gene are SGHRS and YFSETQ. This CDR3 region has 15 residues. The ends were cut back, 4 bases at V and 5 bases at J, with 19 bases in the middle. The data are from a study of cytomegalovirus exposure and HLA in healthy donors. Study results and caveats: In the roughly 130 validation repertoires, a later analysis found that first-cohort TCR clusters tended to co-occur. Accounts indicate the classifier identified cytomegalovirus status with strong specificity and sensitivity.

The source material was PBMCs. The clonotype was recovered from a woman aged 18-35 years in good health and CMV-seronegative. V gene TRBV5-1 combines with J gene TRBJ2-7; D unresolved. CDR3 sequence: CASSTITRPLNEQYF. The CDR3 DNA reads TGCGCCAGCAGCACAATAACGCGGCCTCTCAACGAGCAGTACTTC.